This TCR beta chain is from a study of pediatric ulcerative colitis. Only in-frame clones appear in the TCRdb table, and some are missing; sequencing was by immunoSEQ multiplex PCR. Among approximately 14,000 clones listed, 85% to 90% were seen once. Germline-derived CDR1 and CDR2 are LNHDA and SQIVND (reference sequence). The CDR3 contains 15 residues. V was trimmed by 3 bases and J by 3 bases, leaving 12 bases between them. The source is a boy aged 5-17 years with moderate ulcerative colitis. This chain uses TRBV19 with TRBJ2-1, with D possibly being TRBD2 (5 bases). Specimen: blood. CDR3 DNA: TGTGCCAGTAGTATCGGGGTACTAAACTACAATGAGCAGTTCTTC. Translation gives CASSIGVLNYNEQFF.